This TCR beta chain came from a study of memory CD4+ T cells and cytomegalovirus serostatus (dated 2019 in TCRdb). Study-level background: The cohort included around 33 healthy adults from Belgium, of whom 9 were CMV seropositive and approximately 24 were CMV seronegative. To replicate a published TCR-based CMV serostatus classifier, the study sequenced CD4+ memory TCRbeta repertoires from a Belgian cohort whose cytomegalovirus serostatus was known. Results and caveats for the whole study, not just this receptor: CMV serostatus prediction reached a median bootstrapped AUC of about 0.94 with the original framework and about 0.93 with a US-trained random forest. On the Belgian cohort, the classifier based on the original framework reached a median bootstrapped AUC of roughly 0.94, with a 95% CI of 0.76-1.00. Among the 150 to 200 previously reported CMV-associated TCRbeta sequences, approximately 70 showed up in the CD4+ memory repertoires, with each one found in between one and five individuals. Only CD4+CD45RO+ memory cells were sequenced, unlike the original study, which covered naive and memory CD4+ and CD8+ populations. Results were interpreted as suggesting that the CMV-associated TCR signature is largely present in the CD4+ memory repertoire.

Single viable CD3+CD4+CD8-CD45RO+ cells were sorted as memory CD4+ T cells on a FACSAria II. CMV serostatus was determined with a Roche Elecsys assay detecting serum IgG against CMV pp150, pp28, p38 and p52. Following thawing, total CD4+ T cells were enriched through positive selection using CD4 magnetic microbeads. The samples came from a different study that was designed specifically to examine the CD4+ T cell memory repertoire. Peripheral blood mononuclear cells were isolated and cryopreserved according to standard operating procedures, and serum was stored at -80 degrees C. Staining used CD3-PerCP (BW264/56), CD4-APC (RPA-T4), CD45RO-PE (UCHT1) and CD8-Pacific Orange (3B5) antibodies, with Sytox blue excluding non-viable cells. Genomic DNA was extracted from sorted cells with the Quick-DNA Microprep Kit. Amplification of TCRbeta DNA was done with the immunoSEQ hsTCRbeta kit, following the protocol from the manufacturer. TCRbeta libraries were sequenced on an Illumina MiSeq instrument. As for the original processing: Removing out-of-frame sequences left about 2,300,000 distinct TCRbeta sequences, an average of about 70,000 per individual. Each individual was scored according to the count of some 160 previously reported CMV-associated TCRbeta sequences and the total productive distinct TCRbeta count. A beta-binomial model was reimplemented in Python, and scikit-learn random forests with default parameters were trained on US cohort data. Classifier performance on the Belgian cohort was reported as the median AUC with percentile confidence intervals calculated over 10,000 bootstrap iterations. Sourced from immuneACCESS, this table was stored by TCRdb with only in-frame sequences that have V and J called. A share of the clones is absent; for the studies checked, an unresolved V gene accounts for under half, and the remainder has no known explanation. V and J calls and clone size follow that table, whereas D and trimming were derived from the DNA. The sample yields about 92,000 clones; under 90% were counted once. The ten largest clones take up about 4% of the sample.

A remark on this clone: Its antigen is not yet known. Base qualities are not recorded, but no much larger clone differs from it by a single base.

V gives up 0 bases and J gives up 9 bases, and the segment between their germline ends measures 22 bases. CDR1 and CDR2 were assigned from the germline V gene as SGHTS and YDEGEE. Including the terminal cysteine and phenylalanine, the CDR3 comprises 17 residues. The entry retains the CDR3 DNA only, 51 bases that are in frame from base 1. This receptor chain uses TRBV5-8 and TRBJ2-1; tentative D gene TRBD1, with 6 bases matching. The TCR originated in an adult in good health and CMV-seropositive. Input material: memory CD4+ T cells from blood. The CDR3 reads as follows: CASSLDGTRANVGEQFF. The nucleotide sequence reads TGTGCCAGCAGCTTGGATGGGACACGGGCGAATGTGGGTGAGCAGTTCTTC.